Listed below are T cell receptor beta chains from one sample, sequenced in a study of blood T cell repertoires in COVID-19. Repertoires were generated with immunoSEQ multiplex PCR, while TCRdb's copy carries only in-frame clones and drops some. The data show roughly 250,000 clones, about 80% seen once. Sequenced sample: peripheral blood. These receptors all come from a woman aged 80 or over with acute or convalescent COVID-19. Both conserved end residues are part of each CDR3.

V gene	J gene	CDR3 protein
TRBV27	TRBJ1-1	CASSVTGGRTEAFF
TRBV3-1/TRBV3-2	TRBJ2-7	CASSRLGAEQYF
TRBV10-1	TRBJ1-1	CASSDHSGGYWNTEAFF
TRBV19	TRBJ2-1	CASSMARLAGGRDEQFF
TRBV28	TRBJ2-2	CASSLTGELFF
TRBV7-2	TRBJ2-1	CASSYPLAGGLGNEQFF
TRBV19	TRBJ1-5	CASTPGDYSNQPQHF
TRBV12-3/TRBV12-4	TRBJ2-7	CASRVRGSAEQYF
TRBV19	TRBJ1-1	CASNNGVAITEAFF
TRBV19	TRBJ1-4	CASSPGAGFANEKLFF
TRBV5-1	TRBJ2-5	CASSLANEGSRGTQYF
TRBV18	TRBJ2-7	CASSLTSYEQYF
TRBV5-1	TRBJ2-7	CASSLGGPGGEQYF